The rows below give T cell receptor beta chains drawn from one sample of a study of blood T cell repertoires in COVID-19. Here immunoSEQ multiplex PCR was the method, and the copy in TCRdb shows in-frame clones only, minus some. The sample records roughly 190,000 clones, about three quarters being singletons. Sequencing was carried out using peripheral blood. The receptor source for this set is a woman aged 45 to 65 with active or convalescent COVID-19. CDR3s include the opening cysteine and the closing phenylalanine or tryptophan. The D gene is left open where the match is weak. Not all rows give a size; the values are once, few, many and, for expanded clones, a class.

V: TRBV4-3
J: TRBJ2-3
size: -
D: TRBD2
CDR3: CASSQDSGGHGDTQYF
DNA: TGCGCCAGCAGCCAAGATAGCGGGGGGCATGGGGATACGCAGTATTTT

V: TRBV4-3
J: TRBJ2-1
size: many
D: TRBD2
CDR3: CASSQGTSGGSENEQFF
DNA: TGCGCCAGCAGCCAGGGAACTAGCGGGGGGTCCGAGAATGAGCAGTTCTTC

V: TRBV5-1
J: TRBJ1-2
size: -
D: -
CDR3: CASSLERALGYGYTF
DNA: TGCGCCAGCAGCTTGGAGCGGGCTTTAGGCTATGGCTACACCTTC

V: TRBV7-2
J: TRBJ2-5
size: once
D: -
CDR3: CASSERRPSPREYF
DNA: TGTGCCAGCAGCGAGAGGCGACCCAGCCCCAGAGAGTACTTC

V: TRBV19
J: TRBJ2-2
size: -
D: TRBD2
CDR3: CASRLAGGPLDGELFF
DNA: TGTGCCAGTAGGCTAGCGGGGGGGCCTCTCGACGGGGAGCTGTTTTTT

V: TRBV5-1
J: TRBJ1-6
size: -
D: TRBD1
CDR3: CASSRGQGDNSPLHF
DNA: TGCGCCAGCAGCAGGGGACAGGGGGATAATTCACCCCTCCACTTT

V: TRBV25-1
J: TRBJ2-3
size: many
D: TRBD1
CDR3: CASRTADGTGGADTQYF
DNA: TGTGCCAGCAGGACAGCAGACGGGACAGGGGGCGCAGATACGCAGTATTTT

V: TRBV14
J: TRBJ2-3
size: -
D: TRBD2
CDR3: CASSHRTSGDLTDTQYF
DNA: TGTGCCAGCAGCCACAGGACTAGCGGGGACCTCACAGATACGCAGTATTTT

V: TRBV4-2
J: TRBJ2-7
size: -
D: -
CDR3: CASSQMTKLAYEQYF
DNA: TGTGCCAGCAGCCAAATGACTAAACTTGCCTACGAGCAGTACTTC

V: TRBV19
J: TRBJ2-2
size: few
D: TRBD1
CDR3: CASSIQGARTGELFF
DNA: TGTGCCAGTAGTATACAGGGGGCCCGCACCGGGGAGCTGTTTTTT

V: TRBV29-1
J: TRBJ2-2
size: -
D: -
CDR3: CSVRGNTGELFF
DNA: TGCAGCGTTAGAGGGAACACCGGGGAGCTGTTTTTT

V: TRBV12-3/TRBV12-4
J: TRBJ1-2
size: -
D: -
CDR3: CASSRRGYGYTF
DNA: TGTGCCAGCAGCCGCCGGGGCTATGGCTACACCTTC

V: TRBV3-1/TRBV3-2
J: TRBJ2-7
size: once
D: TRBD2
CDR3: CASSQPLGRASGSPYEQYF
DNA: TGTGCCAGCAGCCAACCCCTGGGTAGGGCTAGCGGGAGTCCCTACGAGCAGTACTTC

V: TRBV10-3
J: TRBJ1-1
size: -
D: -
CDR3: CAISEGAPTEAFF
DNA: TGTGCCATCAGTGAGGGGGCCCCAACTGAAGCTTTCTTT

V: TRBV5-1
J: TRBJ2-1
size: -
D: TRBD1
CDR3: CASSLGTGEGSYNEQFF
DNA: TGCGCCAGCAGCTTGGGAACAGGGGAAGGCTCCTACAATGAGCAGTTCTTC

V: TRBV18
J: TRBJ1-2
size: -
D: TRBD1
CDR3: CASSTSGQVDPGYTF
DNA: TGTGCCAGCTCAACGTCGGGACAGGTGGATCCTGGCTACACCTTC

V: TRBV5-1
J: TRBJ2-3
size: -
D: TRBD2
CDR3: CASSLYPPAGAPSTDTQYF
DNA: TGCGCCAGCAGCTTGTACCCTCCAGCGGGAGCCCCTAGCACAGATACGCAGTATTTT

V: TRBV21-1
J: TRBJ1-4
size: -
D: -
CDR3: CASSMSRGWGQGGYGNEKLFF
DNA: TGTGCCAGCAGCATGTCTCGCGGGTGGGGACAGGGGGGCTATGGTAATGAAAAACTGTTTTTT

V: TRBV27
J: TRBJ1-2
size: few
D: -
CDR3: CASSREGGGYTF
DNA: TGTGCCAGCAGTCGAGAGGGGGGGGGCTACACCTTC

V: TRBV30
J: TRBJ1-2
size: -
D: -
CDR3: CAWSRGQARHGYTF
DNA: TGTGCCTGGAGCAGAGGGCAGGCAAGGCATGGCTACACCTTC

V: TRBV7-2
J: TRBJ2-7
size: -
D: TRBD1
CDR3: CASSVGQAYSYEQYF
DNA: TGTGCCAGCAGCGTCGGACAGGCATACTCCTACGAGCAGTACTTC

V: TRBV30
J: TRBJ2-7
size: -
D: TRBD1
CDR3: CAWSAGTGAYEQYF
DNA: TGTGCCTGGAGCGCCGGGACAGGCGCCTACGAGCAGTACTTC

V: TRBV4-3
J: TRBJ2-7
size: -
D: -
CDR3: CASSQESAGPYEQYF
DNA: TGCGCCAGCAGCCAAGAGTCCGCGGGCCCCTACGAGCAGTACTTC

V: TRBV7-2
J: TRBJ1-1
size: -
D: TRBD1
CDR3: CASSLGDRVTHTEAFF
DNA: TGTGCCAGCAGCTTAGGCGACAGGGTAACGCACACTGAAGCTTTCTTT

V: TRBV7-3
J: TRBJ2-2
size: -
D: -
CDR3: CASSPISGELFF
DNA: TGTGCCAGCAGCCCTATTTCCGGGGAGCTGTTTTTT

V: TRBV11-3
J: TRBJ1-4
size: -
D: -
CDR3: CASSFPRGRRRTNEKLFF
DNA: TGTGCCAGCAGCTTCCCGCGGGGCAGGCGGAGGACTAATGAAAAACTGTTTTTT

V: TRBV30
J: TRBJ1-6
size: -
D: TRBD1
CDR3: CAWSGGTGNFSPLHF
DNA: TGTGCCTGGAGCGGCGGGACAGGGAATTTTTCACCCCTCCACTTT

V: TRBV5-8
J: TRBJ2-2
size: few
D: -
CDR3: CASSFLRGAHTGELFF
DNA: TGTGCCAGCAGCTTCCTAAGGGGTGCGCACACCGGGGAGCTGTTTTTT

V: TRBV19
J: TRBJ1-5
size: few
D: -
CDR3: CASSMTSGGGQPQHF
DNA: TGTGCCAGTAGCATGACATCCGGCGGGGGTCAGCCCCAGCATTTT

V: TRBV28
J: TRBJ1-1
size: -
D: -
CDR3: CASSGAGSGNTEAFF
DNA: TGTGCCAGCAGTGGGGCGGGGTCGGGAAACACTGAAGCTTTCTTT

V: TRBV4-2
J: TRBJ1-4
size: -
D: TRBD1
CDR3: CASSDDGTGDEKLFF
DNA: TGTGCCAGCAGCGATGACGGGACAGGGGATGAAAAACTGTTTTTT

V: TRBV11-2
J: TRBJ1-2
size: -
D: TRBD1
CDR3: CASSPTGVDYGYTF
DNA: TGTGCCAGCAGCCCTACAGGGGTGGACTATGGCTACACCTTC

V: TRBV18
J: TRBJ1-5
size: -
D: TRBD1
CDR3: CASSTGQDNQPQHF
DNA: TGTGCCAGCTCAACGGGACAGGATAATCAGCCCCAGCATTTT

V: TRBV2
J: TRBJ2-7
size: few
D: -
CDR3: CASSESVYEQYF
DNA: TGTGCCAGCAGTGAATCGGTCTACGAGCAGTACTTC

V: TRBV7-3
J: TRBJ1-5
size: few
D: -
CDR3: CASSLGRGQPQHF
DNA: TGTGCCAGCAGCTTAGGGAGAGGTCAGCCCCAGCATTTT

V: TRBV5-8
J: TRBJ1-2
size: -
D: -
CDR3: CANGDSRGYTF
DNA: TGTGCCAACGGAGACAGTCGAGGCTACACCTTC

V: TRBV5-8
J: TRBJ2-7
size: -
D: -
CDR3: CASSLHGYEQYF
DNA: TGTGCCAGCAGCTTGCACGGCTACGAGCAGTACTTC

V: TRBV7-2
J: TRBJ1-4
size: -
D: -
CDR3: CASSPKVGGKNEKLFF
DNA: TGTGCCAGCAGCCCTAAAGTAGGGGGAAAGAATGAAAAACTGTTTTTT

V: TRBV11-3
J: TRBJ1-6
size: -
D: TRBD1
CDR3: CASSLGTANSPLHF
DNA: TGTGCCAGCAGTCTCGGGACAGCCAATTCACCCCTCCACTTT

V: TRBV4-2
J: TRBJ1-4
size: -
D: TRBD1
CDR3: CASSQGGGGTGDEKLFF
DNA: TGTGCCAGCAGCCAAGGGGGGGGCGGGACAGGTGATGAAAAACTGTTTTTT

V: TRBV6-5
J: TRBJ1-4
size: -
D: TRBD1
CDR3: CASRSGQSYEKLFF
DNA: TGTGCCAGCAGGTCGGGACAGTCTTATGAAAAACTGTTTTTT

V: TRBV28
J: TRBJ2-5
size: few
D: -
CDR3: CASSPPGQGTETQYF
DNA: TGTGCCAGCAGTCCCCCGGGACAAGGGACGGAGACCCAGTACTTC

V: TRBV2
J: TRBJ2-1
size: -
D: -
CDR3: CASRLVNEQFF
DNA: TGTGCCAGCAGGCTAGTCAATGAGCAGTTCTTC

V: TRBV10-1
J: TRBJ2-7
size: -
D: -
CDR3: CASRRGTYTYEQYF
DNA: TGCGCCAGCAGAAGGGGGACCTACACCTACGAGCAGTACTTC

V: TRBV5-8
J: TRBJ1-2
size: -
D: -
CDR3: CASSLPATGSFYGYTF
DNA: TGTGCCAGCAGCTTGCCGGCCACAGGGAGCTTCTATGGCTACACCTTC

V: TRBV6-2/TRBV6-3
J: TRBJ1-6
size: few
D: TRBD1
CDR3: CASSYSGQGVPPLHF
DNA: TGTGCCAGCAGTTACTCGGGACAGGGGGTTCCACCCCTCCACTTT

V: TRBV28
J: TRBJ2-1
size: -
D: -
CDR3: CASRETVPNEQFF
DNA: TGTGCCAGCAGGGAGACCGTCCCCAATGAGCAGTTCTTC

V: TRBV6-1
J: TRBJ1-5
size: -
D: -
CDR3: CASREGGGYSNQPQHF
DNA: TGTGCCAGCAGGGAAGGGGGGGGTTATAGCAATCAGCCCCAGCATTTT

V: TRBV5-5
J: TRBJ2-3
size: once
D: -
CDR3: CASSLGVLGRGTDTQYF
DNA: TGTGCCAGCAGCTTGGGGGTACTCGGGAGAGGCACAGATACGCAGTATTTT

V: TRBV5-6
J: TRBJ2-1
size: -
D: TRBD2
CDR3: CASSQGTSGYIGNEQFF
DNA: TGTGCCAGCAGCCAAGGGACTAGCGGGTATATTGGGAATGAGCAGTTCTTC

V: TRBV6-2/TRBV6-3
J: TRBJ1-2
size: -
D: TRBD1
CDR3: CASSAGQGYGYTF
DNA: TGTGCCAGCAGTGCGGGACAGGGGTATGGCTACACCTTC

V: TRBV4-3
J: TRBJ1-6
size: -
D: -
CDR3: CASSQEGYSPLHF
DNA: TGCGCCAGCAGCCAGGAGGGATATTCACCCCTCCACTTT

V: TRBV12-3/TRBV12-4
J: TRBJ1-1
size: -
D: -
CDR3: CASNRGTEAFF
DNA: TGTGCCAGCAACCGAGGGACTGAAGCTTTCTTT